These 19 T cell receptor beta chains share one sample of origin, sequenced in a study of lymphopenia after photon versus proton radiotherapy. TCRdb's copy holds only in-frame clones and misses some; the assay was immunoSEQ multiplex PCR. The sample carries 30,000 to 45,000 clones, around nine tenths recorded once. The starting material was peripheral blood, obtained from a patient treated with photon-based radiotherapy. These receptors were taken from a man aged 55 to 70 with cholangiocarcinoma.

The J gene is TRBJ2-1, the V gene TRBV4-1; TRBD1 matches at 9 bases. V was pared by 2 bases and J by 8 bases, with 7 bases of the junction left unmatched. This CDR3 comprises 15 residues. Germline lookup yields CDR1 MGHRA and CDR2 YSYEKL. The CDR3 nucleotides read TGCGCCAGCAGCCAACGGGACAGGGAAGACTATGAGCAGTTCTTC. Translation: CASSQRDREDYEQFF.

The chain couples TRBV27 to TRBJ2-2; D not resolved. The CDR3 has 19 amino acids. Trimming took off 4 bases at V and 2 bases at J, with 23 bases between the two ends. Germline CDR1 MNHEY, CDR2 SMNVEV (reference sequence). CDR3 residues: CASSSGPGIWRLNTGELFF. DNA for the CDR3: TGTGCCAGCAGTTCAGGCCCTGGCATCTGGAGACTTAACACCGGGGAGCTGTTTTTT.

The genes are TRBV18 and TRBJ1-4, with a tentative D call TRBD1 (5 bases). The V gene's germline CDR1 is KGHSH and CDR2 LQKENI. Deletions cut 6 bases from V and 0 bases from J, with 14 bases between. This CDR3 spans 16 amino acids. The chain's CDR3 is CASSTRGDATNEKLFF. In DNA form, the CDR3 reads TGTGCCAGCTCCACCCGCGGGGACGCAACTAATGAAAAACTGTTTTTT.

The CDR3 bases are TGTGCCAGCAAAACAACCAAAATGGGGGCGCGGTATGAAAAACTGTTTTTT. Its protein is CASKTTKMGARYEKLFF. V gene TRBV27 combines with J gene TRBJ1-4, with TRBD1 as a possible D gene (6 bases). The CDR3 consists of 17 residues. From germline, CDR1 is MNHEY and CDR2 SMNVEV (reference sequence). V lost 7 bases and J 6 bases, leaving 24 bases between the germline ends.

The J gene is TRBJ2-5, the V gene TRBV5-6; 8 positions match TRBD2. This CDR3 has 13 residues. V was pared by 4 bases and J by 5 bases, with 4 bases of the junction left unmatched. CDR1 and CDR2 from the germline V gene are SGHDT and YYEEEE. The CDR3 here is CASSKSGGETQYF. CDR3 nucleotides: TGTGCCAGCAGCAAGAGCGGGGGTGAGACCCAGTACTTC.

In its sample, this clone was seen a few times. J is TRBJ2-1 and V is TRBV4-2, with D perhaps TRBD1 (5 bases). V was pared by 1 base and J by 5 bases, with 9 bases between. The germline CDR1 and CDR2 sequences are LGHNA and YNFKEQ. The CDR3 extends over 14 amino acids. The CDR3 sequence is CASSQGAGNNEQFF. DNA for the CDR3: TGTGCCAGCAGCCAAGGGGCAGGGAACAATGAGCAGTTCTTC.

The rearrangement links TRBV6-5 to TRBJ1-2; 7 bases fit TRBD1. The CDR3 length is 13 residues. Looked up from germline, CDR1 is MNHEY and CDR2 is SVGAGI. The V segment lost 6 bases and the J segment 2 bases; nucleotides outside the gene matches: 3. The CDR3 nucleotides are TGTGCCAGCAGGATACAGGGGAACTATGGCTACACCTTC. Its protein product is CASRIQGNYGYTF.

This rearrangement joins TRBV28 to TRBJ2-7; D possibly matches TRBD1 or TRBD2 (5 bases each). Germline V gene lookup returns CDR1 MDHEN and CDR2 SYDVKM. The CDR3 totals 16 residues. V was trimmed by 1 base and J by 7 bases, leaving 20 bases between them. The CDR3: CASSLLSGQSLGEQYF. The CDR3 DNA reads TGTGCCAGCAGTTTATTATCGGGGCAAAGTCTAGGGGAGCAGTACTTC.

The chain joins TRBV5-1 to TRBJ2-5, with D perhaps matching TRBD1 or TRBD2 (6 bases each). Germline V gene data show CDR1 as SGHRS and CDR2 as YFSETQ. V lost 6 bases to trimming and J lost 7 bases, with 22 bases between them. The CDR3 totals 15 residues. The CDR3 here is CASTPGPEKGGTQYF. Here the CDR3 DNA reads TGCGCCAGCACTCCGGGACCGGAAAAGGGGGGGACCCAGTACTTC.

CDR3 DNA sequence: TGTGCCAGCTCTCTGAACCAGGAAACCGGGGAGCTGTTTTTT. Its protein is CASSLNQETGELFF. The chain carries TRBV18 and TRBJ2-2; D gene ambiguous. Trimming removed 6 bases at V and 5 bases at J, with 13 bases between. Germline lookup yields CDR1 KGHSH and CDR2 LQKENI. CDR3 length: 14 residues.

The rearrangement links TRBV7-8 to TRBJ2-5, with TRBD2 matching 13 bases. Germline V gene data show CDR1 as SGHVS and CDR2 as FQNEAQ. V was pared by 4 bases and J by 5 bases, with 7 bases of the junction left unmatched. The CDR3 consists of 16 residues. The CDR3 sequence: CASSSTSGGARETQYF. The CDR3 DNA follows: TGTGCCAGCAGCTCTACTAGCGGGGGGGCGCGGGAGACCCAGTACTTC.

Written as DNA, the CDR3 is TGTGCCAGCAGCTTAGGGACAGGGATCACCGGGGAGCTGTTTTTT. Its protein is CASSLGTGITGELFF. The chain recombines TRBV7-6 with TRBJ2-2, with 8 bases identical to TRBD1. J lost 4 bases, V lost 1 base, and 2 bases had no gene match. CDR1 is SGHVS, CDR2 FNYEAQ, per germline. CDR3 length equals 15 residues.

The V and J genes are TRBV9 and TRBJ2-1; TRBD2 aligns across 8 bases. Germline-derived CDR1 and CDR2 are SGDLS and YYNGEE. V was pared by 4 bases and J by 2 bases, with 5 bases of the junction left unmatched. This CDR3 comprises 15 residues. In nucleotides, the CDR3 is TGTGCCAGCAGCCAAATAGCGGGAACCTACAATGAGCAGTTCTTC. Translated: CASSQIAGTYNEQFF.

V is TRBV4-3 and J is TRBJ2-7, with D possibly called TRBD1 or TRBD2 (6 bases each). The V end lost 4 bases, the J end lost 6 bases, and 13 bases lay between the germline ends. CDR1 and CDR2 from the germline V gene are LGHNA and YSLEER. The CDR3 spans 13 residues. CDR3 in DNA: TGCGCCAGCAGCCCAAAAGGAGGGGGCGAGCAGTACTTC. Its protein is CASSPKGGGEQYF.

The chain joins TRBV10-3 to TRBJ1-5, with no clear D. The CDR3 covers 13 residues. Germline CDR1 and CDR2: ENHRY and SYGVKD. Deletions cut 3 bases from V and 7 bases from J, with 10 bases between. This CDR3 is CAISEEGGQPQHF. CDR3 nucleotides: TGTGCCATCAGTGAAGAGGGCGGCCAGCCCCAGCATTTT.

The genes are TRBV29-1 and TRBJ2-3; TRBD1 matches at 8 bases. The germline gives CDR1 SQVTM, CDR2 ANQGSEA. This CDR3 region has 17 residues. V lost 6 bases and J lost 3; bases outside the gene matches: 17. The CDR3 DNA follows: TGCAGCGTCGGTGATGTAGGACAGGGAGCAGGGACAGATACGCAGTATTTT. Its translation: CSVGDVGQGAGTDTQYF.

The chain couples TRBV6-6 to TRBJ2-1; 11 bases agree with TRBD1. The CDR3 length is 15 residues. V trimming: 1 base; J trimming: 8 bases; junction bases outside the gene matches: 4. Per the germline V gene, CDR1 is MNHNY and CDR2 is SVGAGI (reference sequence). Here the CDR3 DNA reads TGTGCCAGCAGTTACTTGGGACAGGGGGGCCATGAGCAGTTCTTC. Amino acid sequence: CASSYLGQGGHEQFF.

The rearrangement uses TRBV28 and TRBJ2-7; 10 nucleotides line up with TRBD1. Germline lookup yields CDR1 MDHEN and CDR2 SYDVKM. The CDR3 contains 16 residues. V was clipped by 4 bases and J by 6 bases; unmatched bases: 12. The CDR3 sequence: CASSSPGQGPVGEQYF. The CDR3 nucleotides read TGTGCCAGCAGTTCCCCGGGACAGGGGCCCGTAGGCGAGCAGTACTTC.

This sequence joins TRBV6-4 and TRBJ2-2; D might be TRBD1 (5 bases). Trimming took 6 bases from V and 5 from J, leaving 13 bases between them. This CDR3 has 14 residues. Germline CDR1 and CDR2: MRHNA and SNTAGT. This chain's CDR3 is CASSRTPGTGELFF. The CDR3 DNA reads TGTGCCAGCAGCCGGACCCCAGGGACCGGGGAGCTGTTTTTT.